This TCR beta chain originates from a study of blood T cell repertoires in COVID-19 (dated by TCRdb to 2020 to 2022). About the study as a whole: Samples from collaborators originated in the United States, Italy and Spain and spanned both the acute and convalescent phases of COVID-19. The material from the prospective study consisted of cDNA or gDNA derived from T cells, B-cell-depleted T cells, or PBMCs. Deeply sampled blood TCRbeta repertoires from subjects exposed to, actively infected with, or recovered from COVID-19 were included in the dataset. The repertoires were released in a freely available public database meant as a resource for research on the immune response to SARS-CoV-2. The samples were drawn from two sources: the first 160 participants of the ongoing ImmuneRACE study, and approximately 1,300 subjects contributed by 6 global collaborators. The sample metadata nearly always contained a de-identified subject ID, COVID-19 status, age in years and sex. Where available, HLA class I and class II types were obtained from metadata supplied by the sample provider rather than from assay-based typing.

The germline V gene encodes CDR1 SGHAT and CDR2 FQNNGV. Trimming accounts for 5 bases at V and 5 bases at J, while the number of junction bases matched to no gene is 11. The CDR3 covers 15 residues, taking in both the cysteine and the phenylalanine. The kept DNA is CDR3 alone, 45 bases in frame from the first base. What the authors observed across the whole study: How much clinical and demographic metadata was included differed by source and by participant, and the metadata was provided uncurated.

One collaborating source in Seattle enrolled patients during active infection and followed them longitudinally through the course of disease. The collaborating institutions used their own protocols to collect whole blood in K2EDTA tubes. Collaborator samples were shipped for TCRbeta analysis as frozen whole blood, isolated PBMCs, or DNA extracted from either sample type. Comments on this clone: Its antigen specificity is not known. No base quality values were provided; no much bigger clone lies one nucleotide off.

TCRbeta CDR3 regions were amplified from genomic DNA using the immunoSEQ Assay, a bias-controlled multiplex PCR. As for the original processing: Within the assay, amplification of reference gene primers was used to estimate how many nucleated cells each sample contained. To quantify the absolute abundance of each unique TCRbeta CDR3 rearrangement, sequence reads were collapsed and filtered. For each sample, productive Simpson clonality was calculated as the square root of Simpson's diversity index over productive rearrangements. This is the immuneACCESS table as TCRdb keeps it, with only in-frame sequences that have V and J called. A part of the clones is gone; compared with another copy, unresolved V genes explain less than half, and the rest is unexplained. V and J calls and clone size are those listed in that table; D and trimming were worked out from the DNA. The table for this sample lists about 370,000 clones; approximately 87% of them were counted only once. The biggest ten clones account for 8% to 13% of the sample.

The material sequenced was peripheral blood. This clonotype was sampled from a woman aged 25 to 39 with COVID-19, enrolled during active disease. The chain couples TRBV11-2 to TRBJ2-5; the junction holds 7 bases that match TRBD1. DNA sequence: TGTGCCAGCAGCCCCAGGGGGACCCCAGGGGAGACCCAGTACTTC. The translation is CASSPRGTPGETQYF.